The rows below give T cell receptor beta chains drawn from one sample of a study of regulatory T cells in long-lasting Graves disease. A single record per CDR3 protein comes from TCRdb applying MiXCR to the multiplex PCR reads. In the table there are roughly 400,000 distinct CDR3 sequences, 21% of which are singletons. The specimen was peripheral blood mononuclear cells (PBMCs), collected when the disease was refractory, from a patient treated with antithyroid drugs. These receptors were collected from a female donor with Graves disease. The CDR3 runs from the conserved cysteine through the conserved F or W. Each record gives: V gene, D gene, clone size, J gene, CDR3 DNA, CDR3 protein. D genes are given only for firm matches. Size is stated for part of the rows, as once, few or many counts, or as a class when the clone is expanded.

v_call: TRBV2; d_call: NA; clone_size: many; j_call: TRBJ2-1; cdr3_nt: TGTGCCAGCGAATTTTCGGGGCCCTCCTACAATGAGCAGTTCTTC; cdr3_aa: CASEFSGPSYNEQFF
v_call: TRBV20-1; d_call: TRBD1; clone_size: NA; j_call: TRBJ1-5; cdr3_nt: TGCAGTGCTCTGGACAGGAATCAGCCCCAGCATTTT; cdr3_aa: CSALDRNQPQHF
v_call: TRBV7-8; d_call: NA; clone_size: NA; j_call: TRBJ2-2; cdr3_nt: TGTGCCAGCAGCTCACAGGGAGGGGACGCGAACACCGGGGAGCTGTTTTTT; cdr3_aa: CASSSQGGDANTGELFF
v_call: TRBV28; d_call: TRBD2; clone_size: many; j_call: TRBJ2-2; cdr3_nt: TGTGCCAGCAGTTTACCGGGACTATCCACCGGGGAGCTGTTTTTT; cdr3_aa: CASSLPGLSTGELFF
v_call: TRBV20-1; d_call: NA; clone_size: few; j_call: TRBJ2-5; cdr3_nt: TGCAGTGTCATGAGTGGGACCCAGTACTTC; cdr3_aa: CSVMSGTQYF
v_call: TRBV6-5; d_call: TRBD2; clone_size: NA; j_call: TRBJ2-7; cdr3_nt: TGTGCCAGCAGTTCTAGCGGGGGATACTCCTACGAGCAGTACTTC; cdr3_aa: CASSSSGGYSYEQYF
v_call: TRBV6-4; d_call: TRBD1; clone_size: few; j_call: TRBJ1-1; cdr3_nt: TGTGCCAGCAGCCCCCCGGGACAGGCACCAGTGAACACTGAAGCTTTCTTT; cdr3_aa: CASSPPGQAPVNTEAFF
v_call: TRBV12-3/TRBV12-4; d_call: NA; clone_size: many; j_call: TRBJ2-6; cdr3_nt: TGTGCCAGCAGCCCAAACAGGGACTCTGGGGCCAACGTCCTGACTTTC; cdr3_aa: CASSPNRDSGANVLTF
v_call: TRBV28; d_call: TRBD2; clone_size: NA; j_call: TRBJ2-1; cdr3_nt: TGTGCCAGCAGTTTTTCCCCGGGACTAGCGACCAATGAGCAGTTCTTC; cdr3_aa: CASSFSPGLATNEQFF
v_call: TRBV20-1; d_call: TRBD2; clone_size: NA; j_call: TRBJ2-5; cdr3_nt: TGCAGTGCTAGAGATTTGGGACTAGCGGGTCTCTGGGGGGAGACCCAGTACTTC; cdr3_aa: CSARDLGLAGLWGETQYF
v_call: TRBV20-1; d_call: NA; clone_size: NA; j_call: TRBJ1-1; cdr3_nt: TGCAGTGCCCCTCAGGGGCGGAAGGACACTGAAGCTTTCTTT; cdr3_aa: CSAPQGRKDTEAFF
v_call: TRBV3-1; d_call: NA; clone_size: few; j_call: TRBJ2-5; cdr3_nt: TGTGCCAGCAGCCAAGATTCAAGTGGGGGGACCCAGTACTTC; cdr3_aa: CASSQDSSGGTQYF
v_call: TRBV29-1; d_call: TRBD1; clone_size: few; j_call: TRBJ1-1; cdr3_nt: TGCAGCGTTGTAGACAGGGCGGGAACTGAAGCTTTCTTT; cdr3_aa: CSVVDRAGTEAFF
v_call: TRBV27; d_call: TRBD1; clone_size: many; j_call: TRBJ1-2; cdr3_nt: TGTGCCAGCAGTTCCCAGGGGGCAGGTGGCTACACCTTC; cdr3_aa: CASSSQGAGGYTF
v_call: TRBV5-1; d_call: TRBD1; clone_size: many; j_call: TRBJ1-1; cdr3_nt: TGCGCCAGCAGCTCCGACAGGGGTACAACTGAAGCTTTCTTT; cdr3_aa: CASSSDRGTTEAFF
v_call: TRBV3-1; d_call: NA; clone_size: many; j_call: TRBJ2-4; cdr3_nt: TGTGCCAGCAGCCAGTCAGATGTCGGAAACATTCAGTACTTC; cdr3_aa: CASSQSDVGNIQYF
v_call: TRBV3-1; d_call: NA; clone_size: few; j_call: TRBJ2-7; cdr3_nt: TGTGCCAGCAGCCAAGAAGGTCGGAGCTCCTACGAGCAGTACTTC; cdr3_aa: CASSQEGRSSYEQYF
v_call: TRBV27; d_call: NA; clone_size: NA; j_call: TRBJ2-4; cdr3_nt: TGTGCCAGCAGGTCCGCGGCCAAAAACATTCAGTACTTC; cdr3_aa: CASRSAAKNIQYF
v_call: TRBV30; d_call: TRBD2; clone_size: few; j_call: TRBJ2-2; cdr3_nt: TGTGCCTGGAGTCGGCTAGCGGGAGTTTACAGGGAGCTGTTTTTT; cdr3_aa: CAWSRLAGVYRELFF
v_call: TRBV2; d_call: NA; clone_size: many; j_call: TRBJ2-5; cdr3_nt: TGTGCCAGCAGTGCCGAGAAAGCAGAGACCCAGTACTTC; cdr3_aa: CASSAEKAETQYF
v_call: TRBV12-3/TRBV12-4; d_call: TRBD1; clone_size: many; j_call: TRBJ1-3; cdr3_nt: TGTGCCAGCAGTGCCCCCGGGACAGGGAAAGGAAACACCATATATTTT; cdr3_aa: CASSAPGTGKGNTIYF
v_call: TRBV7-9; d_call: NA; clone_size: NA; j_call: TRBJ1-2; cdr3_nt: TGTGCCAGCAGCTTAAATGGTAGGGGGGGAGTGGACGGCTACACCTTC; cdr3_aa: CASSLNGRGGVDGYTF
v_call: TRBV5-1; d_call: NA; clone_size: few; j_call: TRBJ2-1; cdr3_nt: TGCGCCAGCAGCCTACGGACTGACAATGAGCAGTTCTTC; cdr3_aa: CASSLRTDNEQFF
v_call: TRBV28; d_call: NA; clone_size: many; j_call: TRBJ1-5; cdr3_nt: TGTGCCAGCAGTTTAAATGATGGCGGGGGGTATCAGCCCCAGCATTTT; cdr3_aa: CASSLNDGGGYQPQHF
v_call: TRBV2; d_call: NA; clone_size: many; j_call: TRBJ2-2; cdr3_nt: TGTGCCAGCAGTTGGGTTGGGCGGGAAACGAACACCGGGGAGCTGTTTTTT; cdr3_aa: CASSWVGRETNTGELFF
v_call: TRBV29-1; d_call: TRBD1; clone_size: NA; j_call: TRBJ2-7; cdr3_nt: TGCAGCGTTATGACAGGGGTAACCTACGAGCAGTACTTC; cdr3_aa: CSVMTGVTYEQYF
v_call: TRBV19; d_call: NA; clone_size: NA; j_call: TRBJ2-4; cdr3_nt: TGTGCCAGTAGCTTCAGGGGACTCGAGAAAAACATTCAGTACTTC; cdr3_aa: CASSFRGLEKNIQYF
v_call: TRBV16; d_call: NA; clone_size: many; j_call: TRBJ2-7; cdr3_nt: TGTGCCAGCAGCCAATATCGGCTCCAAGCCGGCTACGAGCAGTACTTC; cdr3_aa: CASSQYRLQAGYEQYF
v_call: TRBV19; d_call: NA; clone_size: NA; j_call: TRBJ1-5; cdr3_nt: TGTGCCAGTTCTATGATCAGGAGCAGCAATCAGCCCCAGCATTTT; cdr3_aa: CASSMIRSSNQPQHF
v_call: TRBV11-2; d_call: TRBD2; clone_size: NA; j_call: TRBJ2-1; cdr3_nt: TGTGCCAGCAGCTTGAGGGCGGGAGCTACGGGTGAGCAGTTCTTC; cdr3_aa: CASSLRAGATGEQFF
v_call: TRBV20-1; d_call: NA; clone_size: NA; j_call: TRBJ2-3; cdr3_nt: TGCAGTGCCAACCGGGCAGCCGAGACGCAGTATTTT; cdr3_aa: CSANRAAETQYF
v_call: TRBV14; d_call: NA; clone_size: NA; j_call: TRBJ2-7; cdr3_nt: TGTGCCAGCAGCACGGAGGACCCGGTCCGGGAGCAGTACTTC; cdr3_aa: CASSTEDPVREQYF
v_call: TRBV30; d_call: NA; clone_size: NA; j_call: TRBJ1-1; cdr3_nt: TGTGCCTGGAGTGTACCGGGGGGCGGCACTGAAGCTTTCTTT; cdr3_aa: CAWSVPGGGTEAFF
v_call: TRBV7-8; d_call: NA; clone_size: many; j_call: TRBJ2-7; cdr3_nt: TGTGCCAGCAGCCCAACCACAGGGTTCGAGCAGTACTTC; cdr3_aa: CASSPTTGFEQYF
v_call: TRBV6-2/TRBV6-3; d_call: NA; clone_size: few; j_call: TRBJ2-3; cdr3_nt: TGTGCCAGCAGTTACACCGAAATGGGGGCGGGAGATACGCAGTATTTT; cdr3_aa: CASSYTEMGAGDTQYF
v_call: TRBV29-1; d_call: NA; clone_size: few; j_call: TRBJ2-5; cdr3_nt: TGCAGCGTTGATGACACTAGTGAGGGAGAAGAGACCCAGTACTTC; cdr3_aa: CSVDDTSEGEETQYF
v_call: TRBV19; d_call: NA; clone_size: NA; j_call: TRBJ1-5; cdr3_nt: TGTGCCAGTAGTATCGACGCAGGGCTGGGTCAGCCCCGGCATTTT; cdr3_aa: CASSIDAGLGQPRHF
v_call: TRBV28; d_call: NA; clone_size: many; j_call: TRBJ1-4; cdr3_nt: TGTGCCAGCAGGGGGACTAATGAAAAACTGTTTTTT; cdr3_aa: CASRGTNEKLFF
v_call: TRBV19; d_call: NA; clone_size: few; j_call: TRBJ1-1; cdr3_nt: TGTGCCAGTAGGCGGGACCGGAGGAACACTGAAGCTTTCTTT; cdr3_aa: CASRRDRRNTEAFF
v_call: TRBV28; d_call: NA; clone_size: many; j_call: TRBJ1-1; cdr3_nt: TGTGCCAGCAGTTGGAACAATGGGGCCACTGAAGCTTTCTTT; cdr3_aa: CASSWNNGATEAFF
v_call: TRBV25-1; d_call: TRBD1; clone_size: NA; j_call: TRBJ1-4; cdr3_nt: TGTGCCAGCAGTGAAGGAGGGACAGGGAGCCCCACTCGGTTTTTT; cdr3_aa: CASSEGGTGSPTRFF
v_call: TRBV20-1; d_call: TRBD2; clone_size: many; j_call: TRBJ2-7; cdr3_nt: TGCAGTGCTCTACACCGGACTAGCGGGAGTGGCGAGCAGTACTTC; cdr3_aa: CSALHRTSGSGEQYF
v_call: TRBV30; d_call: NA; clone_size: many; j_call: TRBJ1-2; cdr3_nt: TGTGCCTGGACCCTCAGTCGTAACTATGGCTACACCTTC; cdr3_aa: CAWTLSRNYGYTF
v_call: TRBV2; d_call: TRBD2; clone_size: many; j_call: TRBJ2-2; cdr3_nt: TGTGCCAGCACCCTCTCTGGAGGTAGCGGGAGACCGAACACCGGGGAGCTGTTTTTT; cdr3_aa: CASTLSGGSGRPNTGELFF
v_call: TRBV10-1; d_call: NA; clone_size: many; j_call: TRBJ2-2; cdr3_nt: TGCGCCAGCAGTGACTCAGGGGCCACCGGGGAGCTGTTTTTT; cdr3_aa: CASSDSGATGELFF
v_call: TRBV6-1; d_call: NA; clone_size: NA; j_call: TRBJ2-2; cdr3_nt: TGTGCCAGCAAAGGACACCTGAACACCGGGGAGCTGTTTTTT; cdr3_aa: CASKGHLNTGELFF
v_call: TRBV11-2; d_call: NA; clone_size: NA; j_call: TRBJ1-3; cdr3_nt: TGTGCCAGCAGCTTATCTGACGCCAACTCTGGAAACACCATATATTTT; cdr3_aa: CASSLSDANSGNTIYF
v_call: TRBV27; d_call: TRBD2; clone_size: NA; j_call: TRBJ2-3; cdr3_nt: TGTGCCAGCAGTTGTAAGGTCTTGACTAGCGGGGTCAACAGCACAGATACGCAGTATTTT; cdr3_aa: CASSCKVLTSGVNSTDTQYF
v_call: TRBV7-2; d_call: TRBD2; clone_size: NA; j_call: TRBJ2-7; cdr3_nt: TGTGCCAGCAGCCCCCCGGCTAGCGGGAGATCTGGGGAGCAGTACTTC; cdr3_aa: CASSPPASGRSGEQYF
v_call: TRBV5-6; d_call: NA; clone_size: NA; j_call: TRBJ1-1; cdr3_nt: TGTGCCAGCAGCTTGTCCGCAACGAACACTGAAGCTTTCTTT; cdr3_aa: CASSLSATNTEAFF
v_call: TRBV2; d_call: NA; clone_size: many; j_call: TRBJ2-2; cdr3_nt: TGTGCCAGCATCCCTCTCCCGGGACTTACGAACACCGGGGAGCTGTTTTTT; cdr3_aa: CASIPLPGLTNTGELFF
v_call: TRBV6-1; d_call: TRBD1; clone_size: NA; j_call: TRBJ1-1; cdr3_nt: TGTGCCAGCAGATCCGGGACAGCCATGAACACTGAAGCTTTCTTT; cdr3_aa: CASRSGTAMNTEAFF
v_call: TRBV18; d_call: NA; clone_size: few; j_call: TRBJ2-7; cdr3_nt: TGTGCCAGCTCACCAAGGCCAGAAACCTCCAGTCAGTACTTC; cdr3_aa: CASSPRPETSSQYF
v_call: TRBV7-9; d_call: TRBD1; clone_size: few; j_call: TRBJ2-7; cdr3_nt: TGTGCCAGCAGCCAGGGGACAGGGGGGGGCGAGCAGTACTTC; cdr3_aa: CASSQGTGGGEQYF
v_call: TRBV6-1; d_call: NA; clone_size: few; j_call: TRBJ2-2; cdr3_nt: TGTGCCAGCACAGGGGCGTTGAACACCGGGGAGCTGTTTTTT; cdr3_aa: CASTGALNTGELFF
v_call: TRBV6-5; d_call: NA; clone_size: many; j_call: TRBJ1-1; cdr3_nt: TGTGCCAGCAGTTACGAGTCCGTGAACACTGAAGCTTTCTTT; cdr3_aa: CASSYESVNTEAFF
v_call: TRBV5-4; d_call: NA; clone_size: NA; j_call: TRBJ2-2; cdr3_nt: TGTGCCAGCAGCTCCGGACGGCACCGAACGAACACCGGGGAGCTGTTTTTT; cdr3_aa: CASSSGRHRTNTGELFF
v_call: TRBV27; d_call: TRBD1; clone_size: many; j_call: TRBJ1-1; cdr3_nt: TGTGCCAGCAGTGCGTTCGACAGGGGCACTGAAGCTTTCTTT; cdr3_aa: CASSAFDRGTEAFF
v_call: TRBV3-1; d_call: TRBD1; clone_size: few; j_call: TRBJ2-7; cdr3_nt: TGTGCCAGCAGCCAAGTCAACACAGGGGCCAACGAGCAGTACTTC; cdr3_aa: CASSQVNTGANEQYF
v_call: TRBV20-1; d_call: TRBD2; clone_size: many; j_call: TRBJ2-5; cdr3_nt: TGCAGTGCTTTCCGACTGACCGGGAGGTGGGGAGAGACCCAGTACTTC; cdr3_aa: CSAFRLTGRWGETQYF